There are a few counts of the clone carrying this T cell receptor beta chain. Its antigen is currently unknown. The CDR3 sequence is 17 residues long. Germline loops: CDR1 SNHLY, CDR2 FYNNEI. Trimming took 3 bases from V and 5 from J, leaving 20 bases between them. The sample is drawn from a study of identical twins. TCRdb itself ran the 5' RACE reads through MiXCR, one entry per CDR3 protein. The table has roughly 630,000 distinct CDR3 sequences, just over 7% seen once. Broader study findings: Insertions were fewer in abundant cord blood beta clonotypes, whereas memory repertoires showed none of this pattern.

These data were also reused for a study on yellow fever vaccine responses in identical twins.

Sequenced input: PBMCs. The chain is built from TRBV2 and TRBJ2-1; D remains ambiguous. The sequence was obtained from a woman aged 18-29 years in good health. The CDR3 nucleotides are TGTGCCAGCAGTGATGTTCCGGGTTATTTTGGGGACAATGAGCAGTTCTTC. This gives the protein CASSDVPGYFGDNEQFF.